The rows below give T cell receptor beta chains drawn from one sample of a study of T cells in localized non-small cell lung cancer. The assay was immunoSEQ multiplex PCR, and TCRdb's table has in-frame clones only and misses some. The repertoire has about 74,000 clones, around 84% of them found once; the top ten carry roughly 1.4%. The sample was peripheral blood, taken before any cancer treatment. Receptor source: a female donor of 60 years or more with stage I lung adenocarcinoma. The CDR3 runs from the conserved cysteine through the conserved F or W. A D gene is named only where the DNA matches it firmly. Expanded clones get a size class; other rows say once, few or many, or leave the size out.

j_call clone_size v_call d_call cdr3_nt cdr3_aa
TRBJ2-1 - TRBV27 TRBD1 TGTGCCAGCAACGCCCGGACAGGGGGTACCTACAATGAGCAGTTCTTC CASNARTGGTYNEQFF
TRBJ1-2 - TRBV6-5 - TGTGCCAGCAGATATATATCGTCAGACTATGGCTACACCTTC CASRYISSDYGYTF
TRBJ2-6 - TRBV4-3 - TGCGCCAGCAGTTATAAACTGAATCCCTCTGGGGCCAACGTCCTGACTTTC CASSYKLNPSGANVLTF
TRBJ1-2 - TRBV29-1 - TGCAGCGTTGAGGAGGGGAATGGCTACACCTTC CSVEEGNGYTF
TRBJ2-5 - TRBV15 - TGTGCCACCAGCAGAGGGGGCGACCAAGAGACCCAGTACTTC CATSRGGDQETQYF
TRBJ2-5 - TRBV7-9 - TGTGCCAGCAGCTTAAGGGGCCCTGAGGGACCCCAGTACTTC CASSLRGPEGPQYF
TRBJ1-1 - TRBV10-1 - TGCGCCAGCAGAAGCCACCAGGGGCCGAGGACGAACACTGAAGCTTTCTTT CASRSHQGPRTNTEAFF
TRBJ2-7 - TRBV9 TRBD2 TGTGCCAGCAGCGTGGGGACTAGCGTGTCCTACGAGCAGTACTTC CASSVGTSVSYEQYF
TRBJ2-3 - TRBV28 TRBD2 TGTGCCAGCAAACCTACTAGCGGGCATAGCACAGATACGCAGTATTTT CASKPTSGHSTDTQYF
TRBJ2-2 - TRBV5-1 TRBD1 TGCGCCAGCAGCCCGGGACAGCCGAACACCGGGGAGCTGTTTTTT CASSPGQPNTGELFF
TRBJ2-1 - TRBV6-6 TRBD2 TGTGCCAGCAGTTTCCCTAGCGGAACGAGGGATGAGCAGTTCTTC CASSFPSGTRDEQFF
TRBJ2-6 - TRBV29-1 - TGCAGCGTTGTAGCCCTGGATCCCGAGGGCCCTGGGGCCAACGTCCTGACTTTC CSVVALDPEGPGANVLTF
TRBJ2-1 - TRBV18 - TGTGCCAGCTCACCTCTGCTCAATGAGCAGTTCTTC CASSPLLNEQFF
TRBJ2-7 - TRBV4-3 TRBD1 TGCGCCAGCAGCCAAGGGACAGGGGTCTACGAGCAGTACTTC CASSQGTGVYEQYF
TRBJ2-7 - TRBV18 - TGTGCCAGCTCACTTAGCGGACAAAGCTCCTACGAGCAGTACTTC CASSLSGQSSYEQYF
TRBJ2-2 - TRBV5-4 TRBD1 TGTGCCAGCAGCCAGTCAGTGACAGGGGGCACCGGGGAGCTGTTTTTT CASSQSVTGGTGELFF
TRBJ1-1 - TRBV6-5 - TGTGCCAGCAGTTATATGGCAGTTCACACTGAAGCTTTCTTT CASSYMAVHTEAFF
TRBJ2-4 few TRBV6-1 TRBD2 TGTGCCAGCATCTCTAGCGGGAGGTTCGGCATTCAGTACTTC CASISSGRFGIQYF
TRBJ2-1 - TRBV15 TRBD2 TGTGCCACCAGCTCTAGCGGGATTGGCTACAATGAGCAGTTCTTC CATSSSGIGYNEQFF
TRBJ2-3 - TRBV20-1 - TGCAGTGCTAGGTCCGAAGATACGCAGTATTTT CSARSEDTQYF
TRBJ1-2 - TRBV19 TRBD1 TGTGCCAGTAGTAGGTCGGCAGGGGGCAACTATGGCTACACCTTC CASSRSAGGNYGYTF
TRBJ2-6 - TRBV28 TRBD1 TGTGCCAGCAGTCGACGACGGGACAGAGCAGGAGGGGCCAACGTCCTGACTTTC CASSRRRDRAGGANVLTF
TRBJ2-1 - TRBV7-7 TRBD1 TGTGCCAGCAGCCTCGGGACAGCCTCCTACAATGAGCAGTTCTTC CASSLGTASYNEQFF
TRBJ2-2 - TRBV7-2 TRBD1 TGTGCCAGCAGCCGGACAGGGAGTTATTCCGGGGAGCTGTTTTTT CASSRTGSYSGELFF
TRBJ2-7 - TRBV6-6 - TGTGCCAGCAGTTACAGTGGGAGGCCTCTTGTCGAGCAGTACTTC CASSYSGRPLVEQYF
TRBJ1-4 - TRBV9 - TGTGCCAGCAGCGTAGAGGCCTGGTCCGAAAAACTGTTTTTT CASSVEAWSEKLFF
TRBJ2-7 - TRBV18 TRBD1 TGTGCCAGCTCACCACGACAGGGCTCCTACGAGCAGTACTTC CASSPRQGSYEQYF
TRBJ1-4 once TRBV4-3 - TGCGCCAGCAGCTCACGCGCCGGGGTTAGTCCGGGGGAAAAACTGTTTTTT CASSSRAGVSPGEKLFF
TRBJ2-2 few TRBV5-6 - TGTGCCAGCAGCTTGGGACAGGAGCGCACCGGGGAGCTGTTTTTT CASSLGQERTGELFF
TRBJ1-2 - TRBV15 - TGTGCCACCAGCAGAGCCGGGTATGGCTACACCTTC CATSRAGYGYTF
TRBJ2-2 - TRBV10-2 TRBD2 TGCGCCAGCAAGACTAGCGGGAGGGATGTCGGGGAGCTGTTTTTT CASKTSGRDVGELFF
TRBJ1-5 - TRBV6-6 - TGTGCCAGCCACCCGACGGTTGGAAATCAGCCCCAGCATTTT CASHPTVGNQPQHF
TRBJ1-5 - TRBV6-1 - TGTGCCAGCACCGGTCAGAGCAATCAGCCCCAGCATTTT CASTGQSNQPQHF
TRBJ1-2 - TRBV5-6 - TGTGCCAGCAGCTTGGTGGACAGAACCTATGGCTACACCTTC CASSLVDRTYGYTF
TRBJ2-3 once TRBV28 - TGTGCCAGCAGGTTACCGGGCACAGATACGCAGTATTTT CASRLPGTDTQYF
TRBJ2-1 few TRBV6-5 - TGTGCCAGCAGCGAACAGGGTAGCTCCTACAATGAGCAGTTCTTC CASSEQGSSYNEQFF
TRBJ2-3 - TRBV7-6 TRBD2 TGTGCCAGCAGCTTAGCTAATCTTGTGGTAGCGGGACCTTCTGGAGGAGATACGCAGTATTTT CASSLANLVVAGPSGGDTQYF
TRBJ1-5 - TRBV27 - TGTGCCAGCAGTTTATTGGGAGGGATGCGCAATCAGCCCCAGCATTTT CASSLLGGMRNQPQHF
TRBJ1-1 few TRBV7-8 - TGTGCCAGCGTTCCTACCCCATGGGTCCGGCGGAACACTGAAGCTTTCTTT CASVPTPWVRRNTEAFF
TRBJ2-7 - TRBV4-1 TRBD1 TGCGCCAGCAGCCAAGATCCGGGACAGGGGCTATACGAGCAGTACTTC CASSQDPGQGLYEQYF
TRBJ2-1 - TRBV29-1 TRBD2 TGCAGCGTTGAAGTCACAGGGGGGACTAGCGGGAGCAATGAGCAGTTCTTC CSVEVTGGTSGSNEQFF
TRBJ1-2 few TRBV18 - TGTGCCAGCTCACCACTATCAGGGCGCTCTAATCTTGTCTATGGCTACACCTTC CASSPLSGRSNLVYGYTF
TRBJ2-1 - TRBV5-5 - TGTGCCAGCAGCTTGGAGCGGAACTCCTACAATGAGCAGTTCTTC CASSLERNSYNEQFF
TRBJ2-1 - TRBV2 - TGTGCCAGCAGTGAAATCAGGGGCGGTGAGCAGTTCTTC CASSEIRGGEQFF
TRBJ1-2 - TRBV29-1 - TGCAGCGTTGCTACGTTGGCCGTCTCTGGCTACACCTTC CSVATLAVSGYTF